The T cell receptor (beta chain) under discussion was sequenced for a study of cytomegalovirus exposure and HLA in healthy donors. Study findings and constraints: Reportedly, diagnosis of cytomegalovirus status by the classifier showed high specificity and sensitivity. A later analysis found first-cohort TCR clusters tended to co-occur in the 120 or so validation repertoires.

Note on this clone: What it binds is unknown.

The CDR3 sequence is 15 residues long. Looked up from germline, CDR1 is LNHNV and CDR2 is YYDKDF (reference sequence). Trimming left V 0 bases short and J 1 base short, with 10 bases between. Only in-frame clones appear in the TCRdb table, and some are missing; sequencing was by immunoSEQ multiplex PCR. The table has some 260,000 clones, 87% seen once. A roughly 120-subject validation cohort, separate from the roughly 670-subject first cohort, supplied the donors. This chain uses TRBV15 with TRBJ2-7; possible D gene TRBD2, 6 bases. What was sequenced was PBMCs. The TCR comes from a man between 18 and 35 years old in good health and CMV-seropositive. The CDR3 DNA reads TGTGCCACCAGCAGAGATCAAGGGACTTCCTACGAGCAGTACTTC. The encoded protein is CATSRDQGTSYEQYF.